This TCR beta chain was recorded in a study of cytomegalovirus exposure and HLA in healthy donors. Study outcomes and limitations: Immune exposure information available was restricted to CMV serostatus.

Germline V gene sequence: CDR1 LNHNV, CDR2 YYDKDF (reference sequence). The CDR3 contains 15 residues. Trimming took 0 bases from V and 3 from J, leaving 12 bases between them. This clone was counted between two and nine times. Its antigen is still unknown. It was with 60 Vbeta and 13 Jbeta primers that the PCR ran. The authors' processing: It was a later analysis that counted 83 million or so unique TCR beta chains, of which roughly 11 million were shared. The assay was immunoSEQ multiplex PCR, and TCRdb's table has in-frame clones only and misses some. V, J and clone size were drawn from that table, and D and trimming were deduced from the DNA. The sample consists of 150,000 or so clones, approximately 70% of them appearing once.

The receptor was derived from a man aged 40-49 years in good health and CMV-seropositive. The chain is built from TRBV15 and TRBJ2-7; a possible D gene is TRBD2 (6 bases). Sequences were obtained from PBMCs. The CDR3 region has the DNA TGTGCCACCAGCAGAGATGCGGGGCGATACTACGAGCAGTACTTC. It specifies CATSRDAGRYYEQYF.